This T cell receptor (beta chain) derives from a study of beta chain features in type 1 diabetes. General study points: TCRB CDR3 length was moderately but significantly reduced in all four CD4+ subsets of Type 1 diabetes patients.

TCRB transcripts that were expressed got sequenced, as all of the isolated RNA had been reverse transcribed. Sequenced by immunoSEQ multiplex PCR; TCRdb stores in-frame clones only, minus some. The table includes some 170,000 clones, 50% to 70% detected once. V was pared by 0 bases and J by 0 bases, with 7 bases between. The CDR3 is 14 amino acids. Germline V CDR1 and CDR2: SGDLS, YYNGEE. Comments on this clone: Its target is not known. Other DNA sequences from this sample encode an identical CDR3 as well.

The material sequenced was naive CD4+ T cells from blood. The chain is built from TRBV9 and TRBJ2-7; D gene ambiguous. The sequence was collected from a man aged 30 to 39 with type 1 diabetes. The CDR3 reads CASSVELLSYEQYF. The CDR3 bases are TGTGCCAGCAGCGTAGAACTGCTCTCCTACGAGCAGTACTTC.